These 9 T cell receptor beta chains originate from one sample sequenced in a study of CD8 T cells in Susac syndrome. With random hexamers, reverse transcription was performed on roughly 0.45 to 1 ug of RNA. A single record per CDR3 protein comes from TCRdb applying MiXCR to the immunoSEQ multiplex PCR reads. Here the sample spans about 280,000 distinct CDR3 sequences, approximately 81% being singletons. The sequenced material came from CD8+ T cells from PBMCs. These receptors were collected from a human donor with multiple sclerosis.

The V call is TRBV7-3, the J call TRBJ2-1; D is possibly TRBD1 (5 bases). Trimming pared 5 bases from V and 6 bases from J, leaving 14 bases between. Germline V gene lookup returns CDR1 SGHTA and CDR2 FQGTGA. The CDR3 consists of 14 residues. The CDR3 nucleotides read TGTGCCAGCAGCCGATCTAGGGGTCGCAATGAGCAGTTCTTC. This sequence encodes CASSRSRGRNEQFF.

This clonotype was counted a single time. The V and J genes are TRBV14 and TRBJ2-1; TRBD2 agrees at 12 bases. Per germline, CDR1 SGHDN and CDR2 FVKESK. This CDR3 region has 17 residues. The V gene end was trimmed by 1 base and the J gene end by 8 bases; junction bases not matched to a gene: 9. The CDR3 DNA is TGTGCCAGCAGCCAAGGGGAGACTAGCGGGAGATCGCATGAGCAGTTCTTC. Translated: CASSQGETSGRSHEQFF.

This chain uses TRBV7-6 with TRBJ1-6; D call uncertain. This CDR3 is 12 amino acids long. Trimming stripped 2 bases from V and 6 bases from J, with 2 bases between. Germline-derived CDR1 and CDR2 are SGHVS and FNYEAQ. In DNA form, the CDR3 reads TGTGCCAGCAGCTTACCTAATTCACCCCTCCACTTT. This sequence encodes CASSLPNSPLHF.

V usage is TRBV19 and J usage is TRBJ2-1, with 9 positions matching TRBD2. This CDR3 spans 18 amino acids. Looked up from germline, CDR1 is LNHDA and CDR2 is SQIVND (reference sequence). The V gene end was trimmed by 3 bases and the J gene end by 5 bases; junction bases not matched to a gene: 14. The CDR3 reads CASSIFGLAGLWDNEQFF. CDR3 coding DNA: TGTGCCAGTAGTATTTTCGGGCTAGCGGGACTTTGGGACAATGAGCAGTTCTTC.

The chain combines TRBV7-9 with TRBJ2-7, with D unresolved. The ends were cut back, 5 bases at V and 2 bases at J, with 13 bases in the middle. Per germline, CDR1 SEHNR and CDR2 FQNEAQ (reference sequence). The CDR3 runs 14 residues. CDR3 protein: CASSPTGTPYEQYF. CDR3 sequence (DNA): TGTGCCAGCAGCCCTACCGGAACGCCCTACGAGCAGTACTTC.

The gene calls are TRBV7-2 and TRBJ2-1; D is ambiguous. This CDR3 is built from 16 residues. V lost 3 bases to trimming and J lost 0 bases, with 12 bases between them. The germline V gene encodes CDR1 SGHTA and CDR2 FQGNSA. Here the CDR3 reads CASSFRDPSSYNEQFF. The DNA of the CDR3 is TGTGCCAGCAGCTTCCGCGACCCGAGCTCCTACAATGAGCAGTTCTTC.

The chain recombines TRBV10-1 with TRBJ2-7; TRBD1 matches 12 bases. The germline gives CDR1 WNHNN, CDR2 SYGVQD (reference sequence). The CDR3 covers 14 residues. After removal of 4 bases from V and 7 bases from J, the junction contained 5 bases not matched to a gene. CDR3 region: CASSVGQGAREQYF. The CDR3 nucleotides are TGCGCCAGCAGTGTGGGACAGGGGGCAAGGGAGCAGTACTTC.

The rearrangement uses TRBV9 and TRBJ2-1, with a tentative D call TRBD2 (5 bases). The CDR3 runs to 13 residues. Germline V gene sequence: CDR1 SGDLS, CDR2 YYNGEE. V was shortened by 3 bases and J by 8 bases, with 12 bases between the two germline ends. The CDR3: CASSAGGFDEQFF. CDR3 sequence (DNA): TGTGCCAGCAGCGCCGGAGGCTTCGATGAGCAGTTCTTC.

This sequence joins TRBV19 and TRBJ1-2; D gene uncertain. Germline loops: CDR1 LNHDA, CDR2 SQIVND (reference sequence). The V end was cut by 7 bases, the J end by 4 bases, with 10 bases between. The CDR3 length is 12 residues. The CDR3 here is CASTREGYGYTF. The CDR3 DNA reads TGTGCCAGTACGAGGGAGGGCTATGGCTACACCTTC.